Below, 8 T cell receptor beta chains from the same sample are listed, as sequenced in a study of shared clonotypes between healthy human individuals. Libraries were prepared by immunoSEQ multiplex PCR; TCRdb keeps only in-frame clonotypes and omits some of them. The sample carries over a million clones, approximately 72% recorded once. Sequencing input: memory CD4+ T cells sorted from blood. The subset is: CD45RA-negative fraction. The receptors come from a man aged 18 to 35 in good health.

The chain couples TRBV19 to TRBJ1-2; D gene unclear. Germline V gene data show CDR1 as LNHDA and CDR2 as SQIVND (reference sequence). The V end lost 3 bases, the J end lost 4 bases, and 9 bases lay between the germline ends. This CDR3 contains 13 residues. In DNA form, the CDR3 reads TGTGCCAGTAGTATCCAGTACTCCTATGGCTACACCTTC. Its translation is CASSIQYSYGYTF.

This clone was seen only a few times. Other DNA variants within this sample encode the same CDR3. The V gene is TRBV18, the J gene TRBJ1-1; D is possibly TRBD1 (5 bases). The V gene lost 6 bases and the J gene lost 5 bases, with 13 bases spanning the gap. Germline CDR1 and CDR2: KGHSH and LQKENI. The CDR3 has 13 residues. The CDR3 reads CASSRGGTTEAFF. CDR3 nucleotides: TGTGCCAGCTCCCGCGGTGGGACTACTGAAGCTTTCTTT.

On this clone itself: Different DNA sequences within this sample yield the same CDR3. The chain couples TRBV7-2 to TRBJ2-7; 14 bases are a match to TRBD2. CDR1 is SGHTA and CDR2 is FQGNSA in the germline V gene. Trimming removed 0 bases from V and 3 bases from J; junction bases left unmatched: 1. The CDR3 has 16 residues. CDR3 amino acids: CASSLAGTSGSYEQYF. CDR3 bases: TGTGCCAGCAGCTTAGCCGGGACTAGCGGGAGCTACGAGCAGTACTTC.

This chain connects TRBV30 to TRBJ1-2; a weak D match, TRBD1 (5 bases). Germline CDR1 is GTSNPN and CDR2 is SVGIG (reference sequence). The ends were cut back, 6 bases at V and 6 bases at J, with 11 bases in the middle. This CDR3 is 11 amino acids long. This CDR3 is CACPTGHGYTF. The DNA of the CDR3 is TGTGCCTGCCCTACAGGCCATGGCTACACCTTC. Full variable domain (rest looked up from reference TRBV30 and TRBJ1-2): SQTIHQWPATLVQPVGSPLSLECTVEGTSNPNLYWYRQAAGRGLQLLFYSVGIGQISSEVPQNLSASRPQDRQFILSSKKLLLSDSGFYLCACPTGHGYTFGSGTRLTVV.

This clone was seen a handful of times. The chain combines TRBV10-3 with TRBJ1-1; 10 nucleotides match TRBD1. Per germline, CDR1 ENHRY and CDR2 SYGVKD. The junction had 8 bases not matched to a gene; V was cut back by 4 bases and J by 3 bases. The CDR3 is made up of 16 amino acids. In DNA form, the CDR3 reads TGTGCCATCAGTGGACAGGGGGCGTTTGCTGACACTGAAGCTTTCTTT. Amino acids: CAISGQGAFADTEAFF.

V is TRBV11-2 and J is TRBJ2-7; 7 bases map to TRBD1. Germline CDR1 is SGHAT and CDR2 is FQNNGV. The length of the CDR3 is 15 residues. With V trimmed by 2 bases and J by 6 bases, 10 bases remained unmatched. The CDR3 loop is CASSLRQGGPREQYF. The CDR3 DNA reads TGTGCCAGCAGCTTAAGACAGGGTGGTCCTCGCGAGCAGTACTTC.

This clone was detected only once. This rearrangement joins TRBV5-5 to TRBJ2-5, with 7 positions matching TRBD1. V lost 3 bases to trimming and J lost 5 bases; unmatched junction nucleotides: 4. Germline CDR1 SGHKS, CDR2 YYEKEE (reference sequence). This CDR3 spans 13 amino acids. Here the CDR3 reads CASSSGGYETQYF. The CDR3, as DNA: TGTGCCAGCAGCTCAGGGGGTTACGAGACCCAGTACTTC.

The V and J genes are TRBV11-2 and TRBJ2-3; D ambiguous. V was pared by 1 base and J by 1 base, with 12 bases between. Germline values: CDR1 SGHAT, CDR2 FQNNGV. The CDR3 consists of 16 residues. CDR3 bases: TGTGCCAGCAGCTTAGGCCCGCTCTTGGGCACAGATACGCAGTATTTT. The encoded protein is CASSLGPLLGTDTQYF.